The T cell receptor (beta chain) described here comes from a study of shared clonotypes between healthy human individuals. Method: immunoSEQ multiplex PCR; TCRdb's copy keeps in-frame clones and lacks some. This sample has about half a million clones, with 78% found just once. Study-wide findings and caveats: A limitation of the genetic and exposure-history diversity represented arose from few donors.

This clone appeared once. Its target is unknown. Free of recent acute infections or vaccinations, the donors were healthy HIV-negative adults. This CDR3 has 14 amino acids. J gave up 7 bases and V 3 bases, and 8 bases lay outside the gene matches. The germline gives CDR1 MNHEY, CDR2 SMNVEV (reference sequence). The V gene is TRBV27, the J gene TRBJ2-7; 8 bases map to TRBD1. Sequenced input: PBMCs. The clonotype was recovered from a middle-aged woman in good health. Some clones in this sample may be carry-over from other donors' samples. The CDR3 sequence is CASSFRGPTGEQYF. The CDR3 DNA reads TGTGCCAGCAGTTTCAGGGGGCCCACGGGGGAGCAGTACTTC.